This T cell receptor (beta chain) was sequenced for a study of metastatic and nonmetastatic thyroid tumors. The overall study: Samples came from malignant and benign thyroid patients, and repertoires were compared across blood and tumor or nodule tissue.

Findings and caveats of the study: Compared with benign nodules, malignant thyroid tumors were reported to have significantly higher TCR beta diversity in both blood and tumor.

By frequency in the sample, this clone is medium-sized. Its target is not known. No treatment had been given to any patient before thyroid surgery. The CDR3 totals 13 residues. The V end lost 2 bases, the J end lost 3 bases, and 6 bases lay between the germline ends. Germline assignment: CDR1 SNHLY and CDR2 FYNNEI. Under the authors' procedure: The study's classifier, a distant-metastasis tool for papillary thyroid cancer, was built using CDR3 differences across clinicopathological groups. TCRdb reanalyzed the PCR reads via MiXCR. The V and J calls were not made by the authors but by TCRdb's processing. The top ten hold 11% of the sample, which has roughly 6,400 clones, more than 15% seen once.

The V call is TRBV2, the J call TRBJ2-3; D remains unclear. The sequencing input was tumor tissue. This clonotype was obtained from a male donor with papillary thyroid cancer or a benign thyroid nodule (not recorded which). Some clones in this sample may be carry-over from other donors' samples. The CDR3 sequence is CASSELGTDTQYF. The CDR3 DNA sequence: TGTGCCAGCAGTGAACTGGGGACAGATACGCAGTATTTT.